Listed below are T cell receptor beta chains from one sample, sequenced in a study of cytomegalovirus exposure and HLA in healthy donors. Assay: immunoSEQ multiplex PCR; the TCRdb copy retains only in-frame clones and omits some. The sample includes some 72,000 clones. Sequencing was performed on PBMCs. The source is a boy aged 10-17 years in good health and CMV-seronegative. The CDR3 runs from the conserved cysteine through the conserved F or W. The D gene is left open where the match is weak.

>TRBV7-9|TRBJ2-3|-
TGTGCCAGCAGCCCGGGATTTTCTAGCACAGATACGCAGTATTTT
CASSPGFSSTDTQYF
>TRBV4-1|TRBJ2-7|TRBD2
TGCGCCAGCAGCCAGGACCGGACTAGCGGGAGCTACGAGCAGTACTTC
CASSQDRTSGSYEQYF
>TRBV5-1|TRBJ1-1|-
TGCGCCAGCAGCGTGACAGGTCCCCCTGAAGCTTTCTTT
CASSVTGPPEAFF
>TRBV14|TRBJ1-1|TRBD1
TGTGCCAGCTCTCCTAGGGGGCGCGGAGTCGCGGGGCAGTCTGAAGCTTTCTTT
CASSPRGRGVAGQSEAFF
>TRBV5-1|TRBJ2-1|TRBD2
TGCGCCAGCAGCCGTGCCTATAGCGGGGGGGCCCTCAATGAGCAGTTCTTC
CASSRAYSGGALNEQFF
>TRBV27|TRBJ1-2|TRBD1
TGTGCCAGCAGTTTATCGGGGACAGGGCACTACACCTTC
CASSLSGTGHYTF
>TRBV4-2|TRBJ2-3|TRBD2
TGTGCCAGCAGCCGAAACCAAGGATATAGCGGGGGGATCACAGATACGCAGTATTTT
CASSRNQGYSGGITDTQYF
>TRBV6-5|TRBJ1-2|-
TGTGCCAGCAGAGCAGGATCATGGGGCTACACCTTC
CASRAGSWGYTF
>TRBV4-3|TRBJ2-4|-
TGCGCCAGCAGCCATGCAACAGGGGGGGAAAACATTCAGTACTTC
CASSHATGGENIQYF
>TRBV5-1|TRBJ1-1|TRBD1
TGCGCCAGCAGCCCCGGGACAGGGAACACTGAAGCTTTCTTT
CASSPGTGNTEAFF
>TRBV4-2|TRBJ1-4|-
TGTGCCAGCAGCCAACAACACGAAACTAATGAAAAACTGTTTTTT
CASSQQHETNEKLFF
>TRBV25-1|TRBJ2-7|TRBD1
TGTGCCAGCAGTGACCGGGACAGGGTAACCTACGAGCAGTACTTC
CASSDRDRVTYEQYF
>TRBV11-2|TRBJ2-5|-
TGTGCCAGCAGCTTAGATTCGGTTGAGACCCAGTACTTC
CASSLDSVETQYF
>TRBV4-1|TRBJ2-3|TRBD2
TGCGCCAGCAGCCAAGGGGACTACCTAGATACGCAGTATTTT
CASSQGDYLDTQYF
>TRBV19|TRBJ1-6|TRBD1
TGTGCCAGTAGTACGGACAGGGAGGTACCCCTCCACTTT
CASSTDREVPLHF
>TRBV2|TRBJ2-7|TRBD1
TGTGCCAGCCACAGGGGAATCTCCTACGAGCAGTACTTC
CASHRGISYEQYF
>TRBV5-1|TRBJ2-7|TRBD1
TGCGCCAGCAGCTTAACCGGGACAGACTACTACGAGCAGTACTTC
CASSLTGTDYYEQYF
>TRBV19|TRBJ1-3|TRBD1
TGTGCCAGTAGCCTTGGACAGGCTCGACCTGGAAACACCATATATTTT
CASSLGQARPGNTIYF
>TRBV4-1|TRBJ1-2|-
TGCGCCAGCAGCCAAGGCCAGGGAAACAACTATGGCTACACCTTC
CASSQGQGNNYGYTF
>TRBV19|TRBJ1-1|TRBD1
TGTGCCAGTAGAGTGGGGTCAGGGGGCACTGAAGCTTTCTTT
CASRVGSGGTEAFF
>TRBV5-1|TRBJ2-3|-
TGCGCCAGCAGCTTGGTGGCAGGCACAGATACGCAGTATTTT
CASSLVAGTDTQYF
>TRBV5-6|TRBJ2-3|TRBD2
TGTGCCAGCAGCTTTACAGTGACTAGCCCAGGAGATACGCAGTATTTT
CASSFTVTSPGDTQYF
>TRBV5-1|TRBJ2-2|TRBD2
TGCGCCAGCAGCTTGGAACTAGCGGAGACCGGGGAGCTGTTTTTT
CASSLELAETGELFF
>TRBV5-5|TRBJ2-1|-
TGTGCCAGCAGCCTTCGGTCCTATCCGCGGAATGAGCAGTTCTTC
CASSLRSYPRNEQFF
>TRBV4-1|TRBJ2-3|TRBD2
TGCGCCAGCAGCCAAGCCGGGACTAGCGGGGTAGATACGCAGTATTTT
CASSQAGTSGVDTQYF
>TRBV6-5|TRBJ2-2|TRBD1
TGTGCCAGCAGTGTATCGACAGGGGGCCCCGGGGAGCTGTTTTTT
CASSVSTGGPGELFF
>TRBV6-4|TRBJ2-1|TRBD2
TGTGCCAGCAGTGACTCAGCGGGGGGGTACAATGAGCAGTTCTTC
CASSDSAGGYNEQFF
>TRBV30|TRBJ1-5|-
TGTGCCTGGAGTTCCGGGAAGAGCAATCAGCCCCAGCATTTT
CAWSSGKSNQPQHF
>TRBV30|TRBJ2-1|-
TGTGCCTGGAGTGTACCGGGAATGGACAATGAGCAGTTCTTC
CAWSVPGMDNEQFF
>TRBV5-1|TRBJ2-1|-
TGCGCCAGCAGCGCGCGGGGGACAAACGACAATGAGCAGTTCTTC
CASSARGTNDNEQFF
>TRBV4-2|TRBJ2-1|TRBD2
TGTGCCAGCAGCCGGGGGACTAGCGCGGACAATGAGCAGTTCTTC
CASSRGTSADNEQFF
>TRBV29-1|TRBJ2-2|-
TGCAGCGCTGAGACAGGAAACACCGGGGAGCTGTTTTTT
CSAETGNTGELFF
>TRBV19|TRBJ1-1|-
TGTGCCAGTAATCCCAGGTATGCTTTCTTT
CASNPRYAFF
>TRBV4-2|TRBJ2-2|TRBD2
TGTGCCAGCAGCCAAGGAGTCGCGGGAGGGCCAAACGGGGAGCTGTTTTTT
CASSQGVAGGPNGELFF
>TRBV7-9|TRBJ1-1|-
TGTGCCAGCAGCTTAGCGGTGACGGGAAACACTGAAGCTTTCTTT
CASSLAVTGNTEAFF
>TRBV4-3|TRBJ2-3|TRBD2
TGCGCCAGCAGCCAAGATAGCGGGAGGCCTTACACAGATACGCAGTATTTT
CASSQDSGRPYTDTQYF
>TRBV15|TRBJ1-5|-
TGTGCCACCAGCCGGCCGACGGGGGACCTCAACAATCAGCCCCAGCATTTT
CATSRPTGDLNNQPQHF
>TRBV14|TRBJ2-5|TRBD2
TGTGCCAGCAGCCGTGGACTAGCGGGGGGGCGCGAGACCCAGTACTTC
CASSRGLAGGRETQYF
>TRBV29-1|TRBJ2-3|TRBD2
TGCAGCGTTGAAGATCGGCTAGCGGGAGGGCCGGATACGCAGTATTTT
CSVEDRLAGGPDTQYF
>TRBV9|TRBJ1-1|-
TGTGCCAGCAGCGTAGTACCCATAAGTCGGGACACTGAAGCTTTCTTT
CASSVVPISRDTEAFF
>TRBV6-5|TRBJ2-5|TRBD2
TGTGCCAGCAGTACAGCGGGACCGGAGACCCAGTACTTC
CASSTAGPETQYF
>TRBV6-5|TRBJ1-1|-
TGTGCCAGCAGTGGAGGGGCAAGGTGGACTGAAGCTTTCTTT
CASSGGARWTEAFF
>TRBV6-1|TRBJ1-3|-
TGTGCCAGCAGTGAAACAGTTGAGTCTGGAAACACCATATATTTT
CASSETVESGNTIYF
>TRBV5-4|TRBJ2-7|TRBD1
TGTGCCAGCAGTAGGAGGGGACAGGGGGCTGGCAACGAGCAGTACTTC
CASSRRGQGAGNEQYF
>TRBV5-1|TRBJ2-5|-
TGCGCCAGCAGCCCCGCCCCACAGGGTGCGGGAGAGACCCAGTACTTC
CASSPAPQGAGETQYF
>TRBV15|TRBJ1-2|-
TGTGCCACCAGCAGAGATGTCGGGAGCTACTATGGCTACACCTTC
CATSRDVGSYYGYTF
>TRBV5-1|TRBJ2-1|TRBD2
TGCGCCAGCAGCTTGTCTCTAGCGGGGGGGATCAATGAGCAGTTCTTC
CASSLSLAGGINEQFF
>TRBV7-2|TRBJ1-1|-
TGTGCCAGCAGCTTAGGTATTTTATCTTGGTCACGGGGAACTGAAGCTTTCTTT
CASSLGILSWSRGTEAFF
>TRBV7-9|TRBJ2-5|-
TGTGCCAGCAGCTTAGGCTGGGCGGGATCAAGAGGGGAGACCCAGTACTTC
CASSLGWAGSRGETQYF
>TRBV7-9|TRBJ1-1|-
TGTGCCAGCAGCTTAGTACTGGGTCGGGGCACTGAAGCTTTCTTT
CASSLVLGRGTEAFF
>TRBV2|TRBJ2-7|-
TGTGCCAGCAGTGATGACCAGGGGATATACGAGCAGTACTTC
CASSDDQGIYEQYF